This T cell receptor beta chain was recovered during a study of Ad26.COV2.S vaccination and SARS-CoV-2 variants. Profiling relied on immunoSEQ multiplex PCR, and the TCRdb table lists in-frame clones only, not all of them. Of 300,000 to 400,000 clones in the sample, 87% are singletons; the top ten hold approximately 3.6%. Treatment here: around 19 received Ad26.COV2.S at low or high dose, single or two shots; roughly 5 received placebo; per-sample allocation not given. All samples were drawn on day 63, counting from the first vaccine or placebo injection. The germline V gene has CDR1 SEHNR and CDR2 FQNEAQ (reference sequence). This CDR3 is built from 15 residues. The junction had 4 bases not matched to a gene; V was cut back by 2 bases and J by 4 bases.

Material: peripheral blood, obtained in a trial of Ad26.COV2.S vaccine versus placebo. J is TRBJ2-1 and V is TRBV7-9, with 8 bases matching TRBD2. The clonotype comes from a person aged 18-60 years who received the Ad26.COV2.S COVID-19 vaccine or a placebo. This CDR3 is CASSLLLADYNEQFF. The CDR3 DNA reads TGTGCCAGCAGCTTATTACTAGCGGATTACAATGAGCAGTTCTTC.